This T cell receptor beta chain originates from a study of technical replicates of blood from a handful of donors. With 0 bases removed from V and 7 bases from J, the gap between germline ends came to 13 bases. Germline V lookup: CDR1 SGHNT, CDR2 YYREEE (reference sequence). The CDR3 consists of 14 residues. Data came from immunoSEQ multiplex PCR; TCRdb stores just in-frame clones and leaves some out. This table has about 83,000 clones, over 85% appearing once. This chain joins TRBV5-4 and TRBJ1-1; a weak D match, TRBD1 (5 bases). This receptor was obtained from a human donor in good health. The sequenced sample was T cells isolated from PBMCs. The CDR3 bases are TGTGCCAGCAGCTTGGGAGCAGGGCCCTATGAAGCTTTCTTT. Protein: CASSLGAGPYEAFF.